Here is one T cell receptor beta chain with its context. The data originate from a study of OX40 agonist ivuxolimab in advanced cancers. This CDR3 has 16 amino acids. The J segment lost 3 bases and the V segment lost 1 base, leaving 6 bases of the junction unmatched. Germline V gene data show CDR1 as SGHVT and CDR2 as SQSDAQ. The data were produced by immunoSEQ multiplex PCR, yet TCRdb's version contains in-frame clones alone and is incomplete. The repertoire includes roughly 29,000 clones, approximately 93% of them detected once, and about a tenth sits in the top ten. This sample comprised CD4+ or CD8+ T cells sorted from blood, obtained in a trial of the OX40 agonist ivuxolimab. This TCR was sampled from an adult with an advanced solid tumor such as melanoma, head and neck, liver or kidney cancer. The gene calls are TRBV7-4 and TRBJ2-3, with TRBD2 matching over 8 bases. CDR3 in DNA: TGTGCCAGCAGCTTAGTGCGGGAGGAGGGGACAGATACGCAGTATTTT. As protein: CASSLVREEGTDTQYF.